This T cell receptor (beta chain) came from a study of OX40 agonist ivuxolimab in advanced cancers. Using immunoSEQ multiplex PCR, the repertoire was profiled, and TCRdb retains in-frame clones only, with some absent. This table holds 80,000 or so clones, under 90% found once. As for this clone: Its specificity is not known.

Points from the study as a whole: CD4+ and CD8+ T cells in blood underwent clonal expansion by week 6 at 0.1 to 3.0 mg/kg. Expanded clones were, on average, more numerous in CD8+ T cells than in CD4+. Several nonresponders also turned out to have low normalized T-cell clonal expansion.

Per germline, CDR1 SGHRS and CDR2 YFSETQ. V was pared by 6 bases and J by 6 bases, with 13 bases between. This CDR3 comprises 12 residues. People who had autoimmune disease history or systemic immunosuppression were excluded. The V and J genes are TRBV5-1 and TRBJ2-7, with D unresolved. The sequencing here drew on CD4+ or CD8+ T cells sorted from blood, taken in a trial of the OX40 agonist ivuxolimab. The origin of this receptor is an adult with an advanced solid tumor such as melanoma, head and neck, liver or kidney cancer. The CDR3 loop reads CASTEPGGEQYF. CDR3 DNA: TGCGCCAGCACCGAACCCGGCGGCGAGCAGTACTTC.